This TCR beta chain comes out of a study of immune evolution from preneoplasia to lung adenocarcinoma. Background on the study: HLA loss of heterozygosity: roughly 6.4% AIS, about 15% MIA, around 33% ADC, none AAH. Whole-study results and caveats: Compared with EGFR-mutant or double wild-type lesions, KRAS-mutant nodules were more clonal. Normal lung had the highest top T cell clone frequencies.

The sample holds a few counts of this clone. Its specificity is unknown. The CDR3 length is 15 residues. Trimming took 0 bases from V and 10 from J, leaving 15 bases between them. CDR1 is MGHRA, CDR2 YSYEKL, per germline. Assay: immunoSEQ multiplex PCR; the TCRdb copy retains only in-frame clones and omits some. Of 8,000 to 10,000 clones in the sample, more than 70% were seen once. Histologic diagnosis was independently verified by two lung pathologists. The sample comprised FFPE lung adenocarcinoma in situ tissue. This sequence originates from a person older than 75 with lung adenocarcinoma. The V call is TRBV4-1, the J call TRBJ1-4, with TRBD1 as a possible D gene (5 bases). This CDR3 reads CASSQDVAVGGKLFF. The DNA of the CDR3 is TGCGCCAGCAGCCAAGATGTCGCGGTGGGGGGAAAACTGTTTTTT.